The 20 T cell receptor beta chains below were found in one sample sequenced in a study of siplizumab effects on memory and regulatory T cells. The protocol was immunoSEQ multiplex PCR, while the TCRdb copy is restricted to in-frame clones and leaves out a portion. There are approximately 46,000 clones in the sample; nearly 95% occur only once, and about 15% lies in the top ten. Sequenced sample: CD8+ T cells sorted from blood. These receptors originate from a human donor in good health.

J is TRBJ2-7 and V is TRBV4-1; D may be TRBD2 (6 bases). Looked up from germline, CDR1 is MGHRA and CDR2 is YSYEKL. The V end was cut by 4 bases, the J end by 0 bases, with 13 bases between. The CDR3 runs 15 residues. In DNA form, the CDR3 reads TGCGCCAGCAGCCCATCATACGGGAGCTCCTACGAGCAGTACTTC. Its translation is CASSPSYGSSYEQYF.

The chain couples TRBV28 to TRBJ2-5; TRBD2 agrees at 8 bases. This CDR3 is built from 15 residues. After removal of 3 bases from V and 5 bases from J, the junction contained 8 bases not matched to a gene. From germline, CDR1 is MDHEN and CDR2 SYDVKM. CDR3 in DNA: TGTGCCAGCAGTTTCTCCCCGGGGGGGAAGGAGACCCAGTACTTC. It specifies CASSFSPGGKETQYF.

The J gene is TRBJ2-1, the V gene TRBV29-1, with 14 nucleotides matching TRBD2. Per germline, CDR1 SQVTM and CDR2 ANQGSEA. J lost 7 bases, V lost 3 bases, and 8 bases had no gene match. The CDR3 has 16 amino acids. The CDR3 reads CSVDDGTSGSFNEQFF. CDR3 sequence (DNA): TGCAGCGTTGACGATGGGACTAGCGGGAGTTTTAATGAGCAGTTCTTC.

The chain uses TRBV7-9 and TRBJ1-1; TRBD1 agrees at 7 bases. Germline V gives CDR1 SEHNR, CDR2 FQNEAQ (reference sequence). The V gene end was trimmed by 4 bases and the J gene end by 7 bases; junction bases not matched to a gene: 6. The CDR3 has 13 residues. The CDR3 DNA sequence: TGTGCCAGCAGCTCCCGGGACAGTGATGAAGCTTTCTTT. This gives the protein CASSSRDSDEAFF. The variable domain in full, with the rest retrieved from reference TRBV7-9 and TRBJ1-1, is DTGVSQNPRHKITKRGQNVTFRCDPISEHNRLYWYRQTLGQGPEFLTYFQNEAQLEKSRLLSDRFSAERPKGSFSTLEIQRTEQGDSAMYLCASSSRDSDEAFFGQGTRLTVV.

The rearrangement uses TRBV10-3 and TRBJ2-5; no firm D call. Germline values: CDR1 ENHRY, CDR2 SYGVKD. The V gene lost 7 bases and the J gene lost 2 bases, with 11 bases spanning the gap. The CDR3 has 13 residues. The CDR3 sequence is CAIKEFMQETQYF. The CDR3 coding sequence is TGTGCCATCAAGGAGTTTATGCAAGAGACCCAGTACTTC.

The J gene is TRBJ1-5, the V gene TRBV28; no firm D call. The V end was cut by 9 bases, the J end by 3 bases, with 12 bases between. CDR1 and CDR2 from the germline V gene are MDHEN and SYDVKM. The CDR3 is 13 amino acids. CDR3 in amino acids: CASSRGTNQPQHF. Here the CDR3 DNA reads TGTGCCAGTTCCCGAGGCACCAATCAGCCCCAGCATTTT.

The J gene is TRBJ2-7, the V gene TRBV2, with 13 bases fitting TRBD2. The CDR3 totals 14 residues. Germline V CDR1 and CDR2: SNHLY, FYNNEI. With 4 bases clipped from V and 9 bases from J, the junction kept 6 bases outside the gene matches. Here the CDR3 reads CASSGTSGRGGQYF. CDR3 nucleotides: TGTGCCAGCAGTGGGACTAGCGGGAGAGGAGGGCAGTACTTC.

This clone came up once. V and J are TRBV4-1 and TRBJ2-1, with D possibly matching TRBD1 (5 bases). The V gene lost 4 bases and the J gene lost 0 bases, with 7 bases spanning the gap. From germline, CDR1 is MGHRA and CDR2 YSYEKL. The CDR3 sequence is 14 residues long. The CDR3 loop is CASSRDSSYNEQFF. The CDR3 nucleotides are TGCGCCAGCAGCCGAGACAGCTCCTACAATGAGCAGTTCTTC.

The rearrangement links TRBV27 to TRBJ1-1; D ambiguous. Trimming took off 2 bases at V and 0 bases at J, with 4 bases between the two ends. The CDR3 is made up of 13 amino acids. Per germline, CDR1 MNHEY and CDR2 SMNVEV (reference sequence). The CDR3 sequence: CASSLQLNTEAFF. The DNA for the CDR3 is TGTGCCAGCAGTTTACAGTTGAACACTGAAGCTTTCTTT.

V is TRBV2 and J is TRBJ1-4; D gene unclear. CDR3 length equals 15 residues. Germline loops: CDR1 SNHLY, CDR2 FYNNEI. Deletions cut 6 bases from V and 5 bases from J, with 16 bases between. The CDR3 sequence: CASRKRTDGNEKLFF. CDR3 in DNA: TGTGCCAGCAGAAAAAGAACGGACGGGAATGAAAAACTGTTTTTT.

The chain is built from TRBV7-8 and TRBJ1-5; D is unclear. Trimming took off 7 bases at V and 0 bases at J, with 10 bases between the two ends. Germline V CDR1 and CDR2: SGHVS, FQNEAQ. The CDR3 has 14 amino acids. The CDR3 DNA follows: TGTGCCAGCACTCCTCGGACTAGCAATCAGCCCCAGCATTTT. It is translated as CASTPRTSNQPQHF.

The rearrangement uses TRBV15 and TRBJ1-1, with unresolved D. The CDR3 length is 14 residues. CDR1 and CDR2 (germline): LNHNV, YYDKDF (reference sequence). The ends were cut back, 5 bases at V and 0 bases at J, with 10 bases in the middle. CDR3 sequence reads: CATSARVMNTEAFF. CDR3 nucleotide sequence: TGTGCCACCAGCGCTAGGGTCATGAACACTGAAGCTTTCTTT.

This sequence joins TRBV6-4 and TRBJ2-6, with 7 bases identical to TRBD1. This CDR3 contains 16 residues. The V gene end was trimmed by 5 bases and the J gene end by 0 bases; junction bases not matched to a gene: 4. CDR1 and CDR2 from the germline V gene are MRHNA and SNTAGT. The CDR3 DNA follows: TGTGCCAGCAGTCAAACAGGGGACTCTGGGGCCAACGTCCTGACTTTC. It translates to CASSQTGDSGANVLTF.

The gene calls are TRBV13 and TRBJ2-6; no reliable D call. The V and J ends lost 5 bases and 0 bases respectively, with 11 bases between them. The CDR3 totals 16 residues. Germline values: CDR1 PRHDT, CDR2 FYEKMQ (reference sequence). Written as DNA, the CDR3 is TGTGCCAGCAGCCCCCCTTCCCACTCTGGGGCCAACGTCCTGACTTTC. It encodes CASSPPSHSGANVLTF.

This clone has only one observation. The chain's CDR3 is CASSEEAPHEQYF. The CDR3 coding sequence is TGTGCCAGCAGTGAAGAGGCCCCCCACGAGCAGTACTTC. The chain recombines TRBV6-1 with TRBJ2-7, with D hard to call. Germline assignment: CDR1 MNHNS and CDR2 SASEGT. This CDR3 region has 13 residues. V shed 1 base and J shed 5 bases, with 9 bases lying between them.

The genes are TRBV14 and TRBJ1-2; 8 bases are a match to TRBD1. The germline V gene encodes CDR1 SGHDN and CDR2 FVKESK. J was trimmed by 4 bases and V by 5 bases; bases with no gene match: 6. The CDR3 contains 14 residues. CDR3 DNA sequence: TGTGCCAGCAGCGACGACAGGGGCATCTATGGCTACACCTTC. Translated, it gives CASSDDRGIYGYTF.

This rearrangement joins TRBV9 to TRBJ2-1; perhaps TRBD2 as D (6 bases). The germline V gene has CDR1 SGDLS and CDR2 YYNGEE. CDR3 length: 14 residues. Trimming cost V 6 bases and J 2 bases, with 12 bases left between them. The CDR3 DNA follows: TGTGCCAGCACCACCGGGACTGCCTACAATGAGCAGTTCTTC. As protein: CASTTGTAYNEQFF.

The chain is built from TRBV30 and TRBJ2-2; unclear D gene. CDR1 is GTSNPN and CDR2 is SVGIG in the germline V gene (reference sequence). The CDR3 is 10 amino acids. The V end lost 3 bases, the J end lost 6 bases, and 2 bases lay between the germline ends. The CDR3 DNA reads TGTGCCTGGAGGGCCGGGGAGCTGTTTTTT. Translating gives CAWRAGELFF.

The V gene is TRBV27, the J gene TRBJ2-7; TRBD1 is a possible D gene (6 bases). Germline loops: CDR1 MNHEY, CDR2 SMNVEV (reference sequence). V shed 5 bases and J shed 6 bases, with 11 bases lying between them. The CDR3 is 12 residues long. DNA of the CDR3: TGTGCCAGCAGTCCAACAGGGAGCGAGCAGTACTTC. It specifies CASSPTGSEQYF.

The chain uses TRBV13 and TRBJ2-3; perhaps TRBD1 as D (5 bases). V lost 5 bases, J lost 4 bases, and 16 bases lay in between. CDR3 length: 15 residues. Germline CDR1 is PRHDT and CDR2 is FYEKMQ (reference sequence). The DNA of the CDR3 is TGTGCCAGCAGCGCCCCCGGGTTGGGGCCAGATACGCAGTATTTT. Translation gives CASSAPGLGPDTQYF.